Below, 27 T cell receptor beta chains from the same sample are listed, as sequenced in a study of T cell responses to AZD1222 COVID-19 vaccine. The repertoire was sequenced with immunoSEQ multiplex PCR; TCRdb's copy has only in-frame clones and lacks some. The profile shows about 100,000 clones, around nine tenths of them singletons. This sample comprised peripheral blood, obtained on day 0 of AZD1222 vaccination. The origin of the receptors is an adult in good health.

This chain connects TRBV5-4 to TRBJ1-2; perhaps TRBD1 as D (5 bases). From germline, CDR1 is SGHNT and CDR2 YYREEE (reference sequence). V lost 10 bases to trimming and J lost 0 bases, with 13 bases between them. The length of the CDR3 is 13 residues. This CDR3 is CAGTRGTNYGYTF. The CDR3 DNA is TGTGCCGGGACGCGGGGGACTAACTATGGCTACACCTTC.

The genes are TRBV5-6 and TRBJ1-4, with D possibly matching TRBD1 (5 bases). Germline V CDR1 and CDR2: SGHDT, YYEEEE. Deletions cut 1 base from V and 7 bases from J, with 14 bases between. The CDR3 has 15 residues. In nucleotides, the CDR3 is TGTGCCAGCAGCTTGACGGGGCAGGGAATTGAAAAACTGTTTTTT. Its protein product is CASSLTGQGIEKLFF.

The CDR3 sequence: CSAGTGYNYGYTF. The CDR3 nucleotides read TGCAGCGCCGGGACGGGCTATAACTATGGCTACACCTTC. The J gene is TRBJ1-2, the V gene TRBV29-1, with D possibly TRBD1 on 5 matching bases. The CDR3 consists of 13 residues. The germline V and J ends were trimmed by 7 bases and 1 base, with 13 bases remaining between them. Germline V gene lookup returns CDR1 SQVTM and CDR2 ANQGSEA.

J is TRBJ2-1 and V is TRBV9; D possibly corresponds to TRBD1 (5 bases). V gave up 1 base and J gave up 3 bases, with 11 bases separating them. CDR1 is SGDLS, CDR2 YYNGEE, per germline. The CDR3 runs 15 residues. CDR3 DNA: TGTGCCAGCAGCGTAACCCAGGGCCGCTACAATGAGCAGTTCTTC. Its protein is CASSVTQGRYNEQFF.

As DNA, the CDR3 is TGTGCCAGCAGCTTTCGGTACTCTGGGGCCAACGTCCTGACTTTC. Encoded protein: CASSFRYSGANVLTF. J is TRBJ2-6 and V is TRBV5-4, with D unresolved. The germline V gene encodes CDR1 SGHNT and CDR2 YYREEE (reference sequence). Trimming left V 2 bases short and J 0 bases short, with 6 bases between. The CDR3 consists of 15 residues.

The chain is built from TRBV3-1 (or the pseudogene TRBV3-2) and TRBJ1-5, with D perhaps TRBD1 (6 bases). Germline CDR1 is LGHDT and CDR2 is YNNKEL (reference sequence). V was cut by 5 bases and J by 6 bases, with 17 bases left in between. The CDR3 is 15 amino acids. The CDR3 loop is CASSEGGRFGQPQHF. The CDR3 region has the DNA TGTGCCAGCAGCGAAGGGGGGCGGTTTGGTCAGCCCCAGCATTTT.

As regards this clone: The germline gene is not matched at one end of the junction; a read error may be the cause. V and J are TRBV7-3 and TRBJ2-3, with 10 positions matching TRBD2. The germline gives CDR1 SGHTA, CDR2 FQGTGA. The CDR3 spans 20 residues. CDR3: CASSLTPVDPAGGDTDTQYF. In nucleotides, the CDR3 is TGTGCCAGCAGCCTAACCCCCGTCGACCCAGCGGGAGGGGACACAGATACGCAGTATTTT.

CDR3 DNA: TGTGCCAGCAGGAACCGGGACAGGGTTTCCTATAATTCACCCCTCCACTTT. Translated: CASRNRDRVSYNSPLHF. The V gene is TRBV27, the J gene TRBJ1-6; 9 bases fit TRBD1. The CDR3 has 17 residues. The junction had 7 bases not matched to a gene; V was cut back by 6 bases and J by 1 base. Germline assignment: CDR1 MNHEY and CDR2 SMNVEV (reference sequence).

The chain joins TRBV2 to TRBJ2-7, with unresolved D. Germline V gene lookup returns CDR1 SNHLY and CDR2 FYNNEI. Between the trimmed V and J ends, which lost 4 bases and 7 bases, there was a span of 14 bases. The CDR3 contains 13 residues. CDR3 sequence reads: CASSVRPQVEQYF. The CDR3 DNA sequence: TGTGCCAGCAGTGTTAGGCCGCAGGTAGAGCAGTACTTC. The full variable domain, its missing parts supplied by reference TRBV2 and TRBJ2-7, is EPEVTQTPSHQVTQMGQEVILRCVPISNHLYFYWYRQILGQKVEFLVSFYNNEISEKSEIFDDQFSVERPDGSNFTLKIRSTKLEDSAMYFCASSVRPQVEQYFGPGTRLTVT.

The J gene is TRBJ1-1, the V gene TRBV4-1, with 8 bases matching TRBD1. CDR1 is MGHRA, CDR2 YSYEKL, per germline. CDR3 length equals 15 residues. The ends lost 3 bases at V and 5 bases at J; junction bases unmatched: 8. As DNA, the CDR3 is TGCGCCAGCAGCCATGCAACAGGGGGAAGGACTGAAGCTTTCTTT. It yields the protein CASSHATGGRTEAFF.

This clone appeared once. The V call is TRBV19, the J call TRBJ1-5; D is unclear. Trimming took off 4 bases at V and 6 bases at J, with 10 bases between the two ends. This CDR3 has 13 amino acids. Germline CDR1 LNHDA, CDR2 SQIVND (reference sequence). CDR3 DNA sequence: TGTGCCAGTAGTACCCAGGATTCTCAGCCCCAGCATTTT. The encoded protein is CASSTQDSQPQHF.

The chain couples TRBV7-2 to TRBJ1-2, with TRBD1 matching 7 bases. V lost 1 base and J lost 2; bases outside the gene matches: 1. Germline V gives CDR1 SGHTA, CDR2 FQGNSA. The CDR3 runs 14 residues. In DNA form, the CDR3 reads TGTGCCAGCAGCTTAGAACAGGGGAACTATGGCTACACCTTC. Encoded protein: CASSLEQGNYGYTF.

The chain is built from TRBV11-2 and TRBJ1-2; D not resolved. From germline, CDR1 is SGHAT and CDR2 FQNNGV. The CDR3 runs to 13 residues. Trimming removed 1 base from V and 4 bases from J, with 7 bases in between. In DNA, the CDR3 is TGTGCCAGCAGCTTAGGTATACTCTATGGCTACACCTTC. Encoded protein: CASSLGILYGYTF.

The J gene is TRBJ2-1, the V gene TRBV11-2; 7 bases align to TRBD2. Looked up from germline, CDR1 is SGHAT and CDR2 is FQNNGV. The CDR3 totals 16 residues. V lost 5 bases and J lost 6; bases outside the gene matches: 13. CDR3 in DNA: TGTGCCAGCAGCCATCGCCCGGGACTAACCATCAATGAGCAGTTCTTC. Translated: CASSHRPGLTINEQFF.

The V and J genes are TRBV11-3 and TRBJ2-3; TRBD1 agrees at 10 bases. After removal of 8 bases from V and 4 bases from J, the junction contained 3 bases not matched to a gene. The CDR3 runs to 13 residues. Germline CDR1 reads SGHNT; CDR2 reads YENEEA. The CDR3, as DNA: TGTGCCAGCTCCGGGACAGGGGCAGATACGCAGTATTTT. It yields the protein CASSGTGADTQYF.

CDR3 protein: CAISAGQGTTEQYF. CDR3 sequence (DNA): TGTGCCATCAGTGCAGGACAGGGGACGACCGAGCAGTACTTC. The chain links TRBV10-3 to TRBJ2-7, with TRBD1 identical over 9 bases. The CDR3 is 14 residues long. Unmatched junction bases numbered 7, after V lost 4 bases and J lost 6 bases. From germline, CDR1 is ENHRY and CDR2 SYGVKD.

This sequence joins TRBV5-6 and TRBJ1-1; D unclear. Germline V gene data show CDR1 as SGHDT and CDR2 as YYEEEE. V was trimmed by 4 bases and J by 5 bases, leaving 18 bases between them. The CDR3 is 15 residues long. Here the CDR3 reads CASSARPHPGTEAFF. The CDR3 bases are TGTGCCAGCAGCGCCCGACCCCATCCCGGGACTGAAGCTTTCTTT.

The gene calls are TRBV5-1 and TRBJ1-6, with D maybe TRBD1 (6 bases). CDR1 SGHRS and CDR2 YFSETQ come from the germline V gene. The CDR3 runs 17 residues. Trimming removed 3 bases at V and 9 bases at J, with 22 bases between. The CDR3 DNA is TGCGCCAGCAGCTCCCCAACCCCGGGGGGCTCAAGTTCACCCCTCCACTTT. Translating gives CASSSPTPGGSSSPLHF.

The chain uses TRBV3-1 (or the pseudogene TRBV3-2) and TRBJ1-6, with D maybe TRBD1 (6 bases). Deletions cut 1 base from V and 7 bases from J, with 11 bases between. CDR1 and CDR2 from the germline V gene are LGHDT and YNNKEL (reference sequence). The CDR3 is 15 residues long. The CDR3: CASSQVVQGNSPLHF. The CDR3 region has the DNA TGTGCCAGCAGCCAAGTTGTACAGGGCAATTCACCCCTCCACTTT.

The chain links TRBV5-4 to TRBJ1-2; D perhaps matches TRBD1 (5 bases). V lost 5 bases to trimming and J lost 2 bases, with 10 bases between them. Germline loops: CDR1 SGHNT, CDR2 YYREEE (reference sequence). The CDR3 is made up of 13 amino acids. The CDR3 loop is CASSSGPNYGYTF. The DNA for the CDR3 is TGTGCCAGCAGTTCGGGGCCCAACTATGGCTACACCTTC.

The gene calls are TRBV19 and TRBJ1-1; 8 positions agree with TRBD1. V trimming: 6 bases; J trimming: 6 bases; junction bases outside the gene matches: 15. The CDR3 totals 16 residues. The germline V gene has CDR1 LNHDA and CDR2 SQIVND (reference sequence). The CDR3 sequence: CASRQRPGGGVAEAFF. The CDR3 region has the DNA TGTGCCAGTAGGCAGAGACCAGGGGGCGGAGTGGCTGAAGCTTTCTTT.

The chain has TRBV27 and TRBJ1-1, with D possibly TRBD1 on 5 matching bases. Germline V gene data show CDR1 as MNHEY and CDR2 as SMNVEV (reference sequence). CDR3 length: 13 residues. Between the trimmed V and J ends, which lost 5 bases and 5 bases, there was a span of 12 bases. For the CDR3, the DNA is TGTGCCAGCAGTAGACGGGGGTCTACTGAAGCTTTCTTT. This translates into CASSRRGSTEAFF.

The rearrangement uses TRBV9 and TRBJ2-2, with 7 bases aligning to TRBD1. Germline V CDR1 and CDR2: SGDLS, YYNGEE. The J segment lost 0 bases and the V segment lost 1 base, leaving 3 bases of the junction unmatched. This CDR3 is 16 amino acids long. This CDR3 is CASSVFTGANTGELFF. CDR3 sequence (DNA): TGTGCCAGCAGCGTATTTACAGGGGCGAACACCGGGGAGCTGTTTTTT.

This clone was picked up many times. The CDR3 nucleotides read TGTGCCAGCAGCCGTGCGGATGTCTACAATGAGCAGTTCTTC. It translates to CASSRADVYNEQFF. The chain uses TRBV21-1 and TRBJ2-1; the table's D call, TRBD2, was not checked against the DNA. TRBV21-1 is a pseudogene segment. This CDR3 spans 14 amino acids.

A few counts support this clone. The chain combines TRBV25-1 with TRBJ1-2, with 11 nucleotides matching TRBD1. V lost 1 base and J lost 6; bases outside the gene matches: 7. From germline, CDR1 is MGHDK and CDR2 SYGVNS. This CDR3 region has 16 residues. CDR3 protein: CASSESGTGGMDGYTF. CDR3 sequence (DNA): TGTGCCAGCAGTGAATCAGGGACAGGGGGAATGGATGGCTACACCTTC.

The sample holds a few counts of this clone. V and J are TRBV19 and TRBJ2-7; tentatively, D is TRBD1 or TRBD2 (5 bases each). The V and J ends lost 3 bases and 0 bases respectively, with 9 bases between them. This CDR3 is 14 amino acids long. In germline, CDR1 is LNHDA, CDR2 SQIVND (reference sequence). CDR3 nucleotide sequence: TGTGCCAGTAGTATTGAGGGGAGCTCCTACGAGCAGTACTTC. Translated, it gives CASSIEGSSYEQYF.

V usage is TRBV10-3 and J usage is TRBJ2-5; 9 nucleotides agree with TRBD1. The CDR3 is made up of 19 amino acids. V trimming: 7 bases; J trimming: 1 base; junction bases outside the gene matches: 19. Germline V lookup: CDR1 ENHRY, CDR2 SYGVKD. The CDR3 DNA reads as TGTGCCATCATGGCGTTAGGGACAGGGAGGGGAAAATGCCAAGAGACCCAGTACTTC. It is translated as CAIMALGTGRGKCQETQYF.